This TCR beta chain stems from a study of cytomegalovirus exposure and HLA in healthy donors (dated by TCRdb to 2016 to 2017). Some background on the complete study: An earlier analysis of under 600 of the donors reported approximately 290 Gb of sequence data and 117 million unique TCR beta sequences from about 179 million T cells. An early release that covered several hundred HLA-typed donors contained about 300 gigabases of sequencing data and roughly 84 million unique TCR sequences. To predict cytomegalovirus infection status, the study brought together high-throughput TCR immunosequencing, statistical association of individual TCRs with disease status, and machine learning. About five DR-DQ haplotypes were treated as single units for association and clustering because of strong linkage in the cohort. The genetic ancestry cluster associated with self-reported Caucasian donors included about 84% of the roughly 400 genotyped donors. Along with the roughly 670-subject first cohort, a separate validation cohort of over 90 different subjects was used. The study aimed to test whether signatures of past pathogen exposure could be identified by cataloging public T cell receptors. Class I and class II HLA loci were covered by the typing at four-digit resolution. Donor age, sex, ethnicity and CMV serostatus were compiled alongside the repertoire data. Across around 400 genotyped donors of the cohort, an average of approximately 240,000 unique TCR beta nucleotide sequences per donor were sequenced, and roughly a sixth of those sequences were non-productive. The study used immunosequencing to profile the T cell repertoires of around 600 subjects and linked those repertoires to cytomegalovirus serostatus. In a later analysis, previously published TCR beta repertoires from more than 500 donors were re-analyzed and high-resolution HLA genotyping was added so that TCR occurrence patterns could be studied. Genome-wide SNP genotypes for about 65% of the 666 donors were used in a later genetic analysis, which treated that subset as a discovery cohort. The number of donors typed differed by locus, with 629-630 for A, B, C, DRB1 and DQB1, more than 500 for DQA1, approximately 570 for DPA1, and under 490 for DPB1. Every repertoire in the discovery cohort had been generated on one and the same sequencing platform. An earlier analysis of 587 of the donors used high-throughput TCR beta sequencing to judge whether each TCR beta V gene segment behaved as functional or pseudogenic. The later analysis used no new phenotypic data to find candidate immune exposures, relying instead on TCR beta sequences and their occurrence across donors. The study at large found these results: Strong co-occurrence of HLA alleles, especially DR and DQ, made assigning TCR associations to individual alleles difficult. Several of the top co-occurrence clusters appeared to be linked to parvovirus B19, influenza, CMV and Epstein-Barr virus, according to a later analysis. Because counts were too low, roughly 18 rarely observed V segments, including chromosome 9 orphons, were left out of the earlier analysis of 587 of the donors. In a later analysis, HLA-associated TCR beta chains showed more clonal expansion and lower generation probabilities than non-associated chains that were equally common. Sequencing depth was assumed to be roughly uniform across donors in the presence/absence analyses, though that assumption may not hold. A further reported finding was that TCR beta sequences accurately predicted the HLA-A and HLA-B alleles for most subjects in the first cohort. In the study, some 160 TCR beta chains were listed as associated with cytomegalovirus. The classifier was reported to diagnose cytomegalovirus status with high specificity and sensitivity in both the original and validation cohorts. The authors suggested that the approach could potentially be generalized to other disease states and immunological phenotypes. Some IMGT-functional V segments, including TRBV6-2 and TRBV6-3, could not be distinguished by the 87-base-pair reads and were therefore excluded. This cohort had only TCR beta chains sequenced, and the lack of alpha or paired-chain data limited which features could be detected. Correlated functional status among segregating V segments might reflect linkage disequilibrium, but an unknown experimental factor could not be ruled out. Across donors, most TCR sequences were observed very rarely, whereas some public TCRs were present in many individuals. Because HLA typing was unavailable for some donors at each locus, only the typed subset was used in association tests. The sequencing pipeline was judged likely to have produced a cluster of highly shared sequence variants as a technical artifact. In vitro tests confirmed that a few of the cytomegalovirus-associated TCR beta chains recognize cytomegalovirus antigens. V-gene and J-gene trimming of TCR beta chains was associated with a missense DCLRE1C variant in a later genetic analysis, and the association was replicated in an independent cohort. For the cohort, immune exposure information was limited to CMV serostatus. A later analysis found that TCR association rates varied across HLA loci, with DRB1 alleles showing the most associated TCRs and HLA-C alleles the fewest. Compared with the roughly 670-donor mean, donors in an Asian-associated ancestry cluster had fewer N-insertions in productive TCRs, according to a later genetic analysis. Broadly in line with IMGT annotations, most TCR beta V segments showed up in productive rearrangements about 87% or about 30% of the time in an earlier analysis of 587 of the donors. A later analysis associated about 18,000 TCR beta sequences with specific HLA alleles at a false discovery rate of 0.05. According to a later analysis, most CMV-associated TCR beta chains appeared to be HLA-restricted, and the HLA associations seemed to be driven largely by CMV exposure.

In the case of this clone: Its antigen has not been determined. One base away there is no much larger clone; base qualities are not given.

The library was prepared using the immunoSEQ multiplex PCR assay. A mixture of 60 forward primers for TCR Vbeta segments and 13 reverse primers for TCR Jbeta segments was used in the multiplex PCR. The CDR3 region of rearranged TCR beta genes was amplified from genomic DNA with a multiplex PCR assay. Amplified TCR beta libraries were sequenced as 87-base-pair reads on the Illumina HiSeq System. The study's processing was this. Across the 700 or so repertoires, a later analysis counted around 80 million unique TCR beta chains, around 10 million of which were shared by at least two donors. Raw reads were error-corrected and collapsed into unique sequences by a nearest-neighbor algorithm in which closely related sequences were merged to remove PCR and sequencing errors. To assign V, D and J gene segments, CDR3 sequences were aligned to IMGT reference sequences. For a sequence to be retained, a match of at least six nucleotides was required to both a V gene segment and a J gene segment. Rearrangements were classified as productive when the CDR3 lacked stop codons and remained in frame with V and J, and all other rearrangements were classified as non-productive. Following IMGT convention, CDR3 was defined as the stretch from the second conserved V-encoded cysteine to the conserved J-encoded phenylalanine. The earlier analysis of about 560 of the donors excluded any sequence lacking an unambiguous match to a single V gene segment. An earlier analysis of approximately 590 of the donors classified V segments as functional when productive rearrangements were above 56.7% and as segregating when the standard deviation between donors was above 5%. A statistical classification framework was developed to diagnose cytomegalovirus status using the catalog of TCR beta chain sequences. In a later analysis, TCR nucleotide sequences were compared against IMGT/GENE-DB human TR gene sequences so that V and J genes could be assigned. In a later analysis, CDR3 sequences and most-parsimonious VDJ recombination scenarios were assigned using the TCRdist pipeline. In a later analysis, every TCR beta chain was defined by the combination of its CDR3 amino acid sequence and its V-gene family, and reads without a unique V-gene family were dropped. In a later analysis, nearly 600 highly shared, low-generation-probability nucleotide sequences were removed to address suspected cross-contamination and a sequencing artifact. A later analysis calculated a clonal expansion index for each public chain from normalized within-repertoire ranks of inferred template counts. In a later analysis, generation probabilities were computed using a VDJ recombination model fitted to out-of-frame rearrangements, and the results were checked against IGoR. In a later analysis, TCR-TCR, TCR-HLA and TCR-CMV co-occurrence was scored with hypergeometric tests, and a repertoire-size bias correction was applied to TCR pairs. In a later analysis, false discovery rates were estimated by permuting HLA or CMV assignments 20 times. In a later analysis, co-occurring TCRs were grouped with DBSCAN, and TCRdist sequence similarity was added when clustering was performed within HLA-allele-positive subsets. Repertoires with fewer than 30,000 or more than 120,000 public chains, plus five repertoires with anomalous nucleotide sharing, were excluded from co-occurrence clustering. The immuneACCESS repertoire file appears here via TCRdb, limited to in-frame rearrangements. These files lack a portion of the clones; in checked studies, under half of the deficit traces to unresolved V genes, and the cause of the others is not known. The V and J calls and clone size were taken over from that table, and D and trimming were inferred from the DNA. The sample contains some 210,000 clones, around 73% of them found a single time. Approximately 2% of the sample goes to the ten largest clones.

In total, over 600 healthy bone marrow donors made up the cohort. At the time of sampling, all cohort members were nominally healthy, though unrecorded immune exposures were likely present. The donor tested CMV seropositive, placing the donor among the 290 or so seropositive members of the cohort. A peripheral blood sample was collected from each donor, and TCR beta sequencing was performed on peripheral blood mononuclear cells. The Qiagen DNeasy Blood Extraction Kit was used to extract genomic DNA from the blood cell samples. CDR1 and CDR2 are read off the germline V gene as KGHSH and LQKENI. The CDR3 starts with the cysteine, ends with the phenylalanine, and has 11 residues. The CDR3 DNA has 33 bases and is translated from base 1.

Sequencing used PBMCs. This TCR was recovered from a young woman in good health and CMV-seropositive. Here the chain combines TRBV18 and TRBJ2-3; TRBD2 could be the D gene, as 6 bases match. The sequenced DNA: TGTGCAGGAAGGGAGGCAGATACGCAGTATTTT. Its protein product is CAGREADTQYF.